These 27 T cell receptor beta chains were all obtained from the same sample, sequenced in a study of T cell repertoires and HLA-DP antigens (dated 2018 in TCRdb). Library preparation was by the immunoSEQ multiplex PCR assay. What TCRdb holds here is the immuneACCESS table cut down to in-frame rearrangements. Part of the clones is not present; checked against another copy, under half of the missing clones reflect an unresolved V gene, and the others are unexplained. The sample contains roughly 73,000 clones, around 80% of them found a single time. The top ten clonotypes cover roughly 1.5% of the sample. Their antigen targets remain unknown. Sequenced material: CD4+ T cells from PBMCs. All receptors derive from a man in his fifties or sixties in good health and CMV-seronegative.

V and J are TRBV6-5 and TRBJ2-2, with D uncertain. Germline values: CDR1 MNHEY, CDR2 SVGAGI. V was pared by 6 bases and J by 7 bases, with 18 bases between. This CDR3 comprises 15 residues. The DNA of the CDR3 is TGTGCCAGCAGCCTGGGCATTGGAAGTCGCGGGGAGCTGTTTTTT. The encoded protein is CASSLGIGSRGELFF.

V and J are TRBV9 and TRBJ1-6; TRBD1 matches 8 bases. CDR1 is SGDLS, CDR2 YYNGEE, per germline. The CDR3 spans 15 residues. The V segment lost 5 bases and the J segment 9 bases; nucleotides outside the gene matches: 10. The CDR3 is CASSLEQGAGSPLHF. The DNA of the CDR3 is TGTGCCAGCAGTCTCGAGCAGGGGGCTGGTTCACCCCTCCACTTT.

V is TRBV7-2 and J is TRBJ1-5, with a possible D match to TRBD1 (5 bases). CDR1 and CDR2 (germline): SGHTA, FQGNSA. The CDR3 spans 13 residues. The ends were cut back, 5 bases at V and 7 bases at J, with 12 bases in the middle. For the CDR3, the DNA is TGTGCCAGCAGCCCCCAGAGGGGACAGCCCCAGCATTTT. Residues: CASSPQRGQPQHF.

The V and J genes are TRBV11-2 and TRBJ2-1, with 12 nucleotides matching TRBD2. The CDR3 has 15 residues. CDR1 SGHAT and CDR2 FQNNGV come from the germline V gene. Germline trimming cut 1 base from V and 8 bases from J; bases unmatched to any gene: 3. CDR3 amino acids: CASSLAPSGRDEQFF. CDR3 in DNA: TGTGCCAGCAGCTTAGCCCCTAGCGGGAGGGATGAGCAGTTCTTC.

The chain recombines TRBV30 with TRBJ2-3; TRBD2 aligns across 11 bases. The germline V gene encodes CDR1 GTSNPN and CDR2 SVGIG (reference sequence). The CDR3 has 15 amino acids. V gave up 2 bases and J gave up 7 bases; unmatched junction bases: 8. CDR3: CAWSLPTSGVNTQYF. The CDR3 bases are TGTGCCTGGAGTTTGCCGACTAGCGGGGTGAATACGCAGTATTTT.

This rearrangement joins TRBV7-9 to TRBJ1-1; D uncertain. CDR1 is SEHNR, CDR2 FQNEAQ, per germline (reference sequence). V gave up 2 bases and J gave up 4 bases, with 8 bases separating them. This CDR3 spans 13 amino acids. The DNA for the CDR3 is TGTGCCAGCAGCTTAAGCCTGGGCACTGAAGCTTTCTTT. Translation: CASSLSLGTEAFF.

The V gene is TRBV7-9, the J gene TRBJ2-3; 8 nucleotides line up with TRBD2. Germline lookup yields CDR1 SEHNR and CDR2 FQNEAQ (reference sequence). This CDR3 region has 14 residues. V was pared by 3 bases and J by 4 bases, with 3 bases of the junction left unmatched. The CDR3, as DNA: TGTGCCAGCAGCTTTCAGCGGGGGCCAGATACGCAGTATTTT. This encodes CASSFQRGPDTQYF.

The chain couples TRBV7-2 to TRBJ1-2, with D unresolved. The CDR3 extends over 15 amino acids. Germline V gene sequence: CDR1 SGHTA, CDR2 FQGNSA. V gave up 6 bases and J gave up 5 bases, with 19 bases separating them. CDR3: CASSLQTGLWYGYTF. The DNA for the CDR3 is TGTGCCAGCAGTCTTCAGACGGGCTTGTGGTATGGCTACACCTTC.

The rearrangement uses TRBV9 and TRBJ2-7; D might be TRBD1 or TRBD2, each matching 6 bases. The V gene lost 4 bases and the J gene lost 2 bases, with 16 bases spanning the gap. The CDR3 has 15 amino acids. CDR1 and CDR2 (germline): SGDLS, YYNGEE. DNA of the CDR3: TGTGCCAGCAGCTCGGGGGCGGGCGCAACCTACGAGCAGTACTTC. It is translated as CASSSGAGATYEQYF. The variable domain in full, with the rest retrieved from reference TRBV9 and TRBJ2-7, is DSGVTQTPKHLITATGQRVTLRCSPRSGDLSVYWYQQSLDQGLQFLIQYYNGEERAKGNILERFSAQQFPDLHSELNLSSLELGDSALYFCASSSGAGATYEQYFGPGTRLTVT.

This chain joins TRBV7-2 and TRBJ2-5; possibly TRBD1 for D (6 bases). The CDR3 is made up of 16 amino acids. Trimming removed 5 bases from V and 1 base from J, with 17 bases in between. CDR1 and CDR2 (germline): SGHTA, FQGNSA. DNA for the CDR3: TGTGCCAGCAGCCCAGTAGGGTGGACAGCCCAAGAGACCCAGTACTTC. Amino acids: CASSPVGWTAQETQYF.

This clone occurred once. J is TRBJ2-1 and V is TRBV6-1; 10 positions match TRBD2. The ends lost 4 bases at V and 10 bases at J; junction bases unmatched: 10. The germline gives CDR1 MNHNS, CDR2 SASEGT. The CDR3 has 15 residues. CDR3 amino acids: CASSALAGGGREQFF. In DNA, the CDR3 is TGTGCCAGCAGTGCATTAGCGGGGGGCGGTAGGGAGCAGTTCTTC.

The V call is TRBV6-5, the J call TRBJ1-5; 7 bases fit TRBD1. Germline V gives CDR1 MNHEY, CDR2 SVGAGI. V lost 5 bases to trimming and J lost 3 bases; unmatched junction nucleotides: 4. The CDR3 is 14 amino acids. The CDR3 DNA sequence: TGTGCCAGCAGTCGGGACAGTACCAATCAGCCCCAGCATTTT. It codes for CASSRDSTNQPQHF.

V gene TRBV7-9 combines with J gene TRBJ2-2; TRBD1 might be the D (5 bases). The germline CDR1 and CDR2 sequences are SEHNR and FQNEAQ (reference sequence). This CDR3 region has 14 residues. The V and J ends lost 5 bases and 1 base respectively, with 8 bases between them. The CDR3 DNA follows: TGTGCCAGCAGCATTGACAGGAACACCGGGGAGCTGTTTTTT. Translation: CASSIDRNTGELFF.

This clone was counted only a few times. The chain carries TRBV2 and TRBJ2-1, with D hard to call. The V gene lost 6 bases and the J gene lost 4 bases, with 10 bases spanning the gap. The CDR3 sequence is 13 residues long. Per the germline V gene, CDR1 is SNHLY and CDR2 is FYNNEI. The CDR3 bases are TGTGCCAGCAGCTCGGACGCGTACAATGAGCAGTTCTTC. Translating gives CASSSDAYNEQFF.

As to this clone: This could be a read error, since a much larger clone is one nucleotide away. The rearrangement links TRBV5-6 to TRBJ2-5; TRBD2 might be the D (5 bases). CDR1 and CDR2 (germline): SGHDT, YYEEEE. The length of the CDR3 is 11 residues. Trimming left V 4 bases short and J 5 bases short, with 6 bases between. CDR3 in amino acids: CASSQRETQYF. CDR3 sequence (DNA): TGTGCCAGCAGCCAGCGGGAGACCCAGTACTTC.

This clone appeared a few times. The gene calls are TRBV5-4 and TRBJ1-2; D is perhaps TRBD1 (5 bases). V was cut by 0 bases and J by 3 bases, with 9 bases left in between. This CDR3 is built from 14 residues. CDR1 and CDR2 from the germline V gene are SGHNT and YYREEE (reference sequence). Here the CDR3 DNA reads TGTGCCAGCAGCTTGGGACAGCAACACTATGGCTACACCTTC. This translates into CASSLGQQHYGYTF.

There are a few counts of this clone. The DNA for the CDR3 is TGCGCCAGCAGTGATGCTAGGCGGGGGAACACTGAAGCTTTCTTT. Its protein is CASSDARRGNTEAFF. This chain links TRBV10-2 with TRBJ1-1; D remains unclear. The V and J ends lost 3 bases and 1 base respectively, with 12 bases between them. There are 15 residues in the CDR3. Germline CDR1 WSHSY, CDR2 SAAADI.

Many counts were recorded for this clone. The CDR3 loop is CASSQGRDTGELFF. The CDR3 DNA is TGTGCCAGCAGTCAGGGACGGGACACCGGGGAGCTGTTTTTT. The chain recombines TRBV27 with TRBJ2-2; D is perhaps TRBD1 or TRBD2 (5 bases each). The CDR3 runs 14 residues. V shed 5 bases and J shed 3 bases, with 10 bases lying between them. The germline CDR1 and CDR2 sequences are MNHEY and SMNVEV (reference sequence).

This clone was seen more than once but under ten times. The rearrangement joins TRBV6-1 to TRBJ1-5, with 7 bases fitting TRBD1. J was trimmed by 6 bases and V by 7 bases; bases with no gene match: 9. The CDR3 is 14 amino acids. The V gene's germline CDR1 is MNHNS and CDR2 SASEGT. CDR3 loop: CASTPGAGGQPQHF. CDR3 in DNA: TGTGCCAGCACCCCAGGGGCAGGGGGTCAGCCCCAGCATTTT.

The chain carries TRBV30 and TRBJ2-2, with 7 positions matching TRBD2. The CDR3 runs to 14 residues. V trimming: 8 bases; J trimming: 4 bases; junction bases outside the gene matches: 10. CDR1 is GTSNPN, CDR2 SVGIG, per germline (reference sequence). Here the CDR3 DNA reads TGTGCCGGCCGCGGGAGCGTCGGCACCGGGGAGCTGTTTTTT. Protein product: CAGRGSVGTGELFF.

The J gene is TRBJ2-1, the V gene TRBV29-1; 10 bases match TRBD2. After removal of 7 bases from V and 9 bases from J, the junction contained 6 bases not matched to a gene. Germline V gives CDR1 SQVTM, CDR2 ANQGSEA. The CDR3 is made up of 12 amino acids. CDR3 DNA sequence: TGCAGCGCTGGACTAGCGGTAGGTGAGCAGTTCTTC. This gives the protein CSAGLAVGEQFF.

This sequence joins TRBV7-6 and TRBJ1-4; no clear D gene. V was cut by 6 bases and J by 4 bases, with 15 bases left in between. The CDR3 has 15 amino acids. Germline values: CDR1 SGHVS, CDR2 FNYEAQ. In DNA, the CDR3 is TGTGCCAGCAGTTTGAGGGTTCTAGGTAATGAAAAACTGTTTTTT. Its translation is CASSLRVLGNEKLFF.

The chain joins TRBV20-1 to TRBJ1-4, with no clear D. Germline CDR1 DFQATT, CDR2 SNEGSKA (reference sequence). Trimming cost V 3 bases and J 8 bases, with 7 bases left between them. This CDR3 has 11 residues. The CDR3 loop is CSASLGEKLFF. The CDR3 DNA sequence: TGCAGTGCTAGTCTTGGGGAAAAACTGTTTTTT.

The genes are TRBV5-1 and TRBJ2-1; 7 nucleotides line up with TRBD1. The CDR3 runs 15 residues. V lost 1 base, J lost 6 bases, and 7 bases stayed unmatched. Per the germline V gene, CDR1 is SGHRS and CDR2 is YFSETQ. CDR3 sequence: CASSLFDRVSNEQFF. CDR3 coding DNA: TGCGCCAGCAGCTTGTTTGACAGGGTATCCAATGAGCAGTTCTTC.

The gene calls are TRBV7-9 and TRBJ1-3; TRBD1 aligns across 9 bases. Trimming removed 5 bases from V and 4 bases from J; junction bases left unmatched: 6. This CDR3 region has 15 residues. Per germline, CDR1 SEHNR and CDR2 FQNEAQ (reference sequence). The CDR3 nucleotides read TGTGCCAGCAGCAAACAGGGGGCCTCGGGAAACACCATATATTTT. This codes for CASSKQGASGNTIYF.

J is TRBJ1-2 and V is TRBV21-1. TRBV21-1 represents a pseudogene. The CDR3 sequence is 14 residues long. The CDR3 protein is CARLGGVFSYGYTF. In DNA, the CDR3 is TGTGCCAGACTGGGAGGGGTTTTTAGCTATGGCTACACCTTC.

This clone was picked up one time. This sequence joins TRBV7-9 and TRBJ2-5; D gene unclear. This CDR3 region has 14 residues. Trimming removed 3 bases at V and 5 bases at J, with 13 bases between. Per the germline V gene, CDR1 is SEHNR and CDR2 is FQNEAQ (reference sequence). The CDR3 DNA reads TGTGCCAGCAGCTTTCTTCACGCGGAGGAGACCCAGTACTTC. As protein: CASSFLHAEETQYF. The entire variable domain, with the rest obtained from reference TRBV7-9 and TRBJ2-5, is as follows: DTGVSQNPRHKITKRGQNVTFRCDPISEHNRLYWYRQTLGQGPEFLTYFQNEAQLEKSRLLSDRFSAERPKGSFSTLEIQRTEQGDSAMYLCASSFLHAEETQYFGPGTRLLVL.